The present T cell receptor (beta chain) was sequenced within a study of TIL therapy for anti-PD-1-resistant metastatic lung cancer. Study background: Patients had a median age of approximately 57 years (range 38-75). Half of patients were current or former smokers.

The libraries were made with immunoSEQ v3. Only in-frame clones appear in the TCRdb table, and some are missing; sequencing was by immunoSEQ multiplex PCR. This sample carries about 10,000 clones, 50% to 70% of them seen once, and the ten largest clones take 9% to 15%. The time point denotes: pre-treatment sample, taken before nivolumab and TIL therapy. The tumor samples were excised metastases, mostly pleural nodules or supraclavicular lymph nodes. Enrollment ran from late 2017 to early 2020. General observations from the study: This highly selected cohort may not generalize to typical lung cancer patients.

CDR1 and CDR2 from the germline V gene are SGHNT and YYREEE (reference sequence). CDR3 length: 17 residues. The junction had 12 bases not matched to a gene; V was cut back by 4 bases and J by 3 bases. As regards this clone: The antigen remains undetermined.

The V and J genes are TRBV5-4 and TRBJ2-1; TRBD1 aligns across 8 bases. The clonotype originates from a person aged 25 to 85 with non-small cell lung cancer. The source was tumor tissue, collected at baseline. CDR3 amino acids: CASSTFTGTGGYNEQFF. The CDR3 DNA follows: TGTGCCAGCAGCACTTTTACCGGGACAGGCGGCTACAATGAGCAGTTCTTC.